Below are 20 T cell receptor beta chains sequenced from a single sample in a study of T cells after yellow fever vaccination (dated by TCRdb to the late 2010s). The intended sense of this specimen's treatment or condition label: live attenuated yellow fever vaccine strain. Library preparation was by 5' RACE. Instrument on record: Illumina HiSeq 2500. TCRdb itself trimmed the public reads at Q25 with fastp, ran MiXCR and retained productive beta chains. Each entry merges the rows of one CDR3 protein and shows their most common DNA and genes. This sample gives 300,000 to 450,000 distinct CDR3 sequences in total; roughly 8% of them show up just once. Approximately 15% of the sample belongs to the ten largest clones. The sample here was PBMCs, taken more than 35 days after the first yellow fever vaccination. Receptors were obtained from a man younger than 35 who received the YFV17D yellow fever vaccine.

The gene calls are TRBV5-1 and TRBJ1-1; TRBD1 matches 7 bases. The trim removed 4 bases at V and 7 bases at J, leaving 10 bases unmatched. The CDR3 runs to 14 residues. Germline V CDR1 and CDR2: SGHRS, YFSETQ. The CDR3 DNA reads TGCGCCAGCAGCATCGCCAGGGGGGAGGATGAAGCTTTCTTT. Its protein product is CASSIARGEDEAFF.

This clonotype came up a few times. The rearrangement uses TRBV11-2 and TRBJ2-7, with 8 bases lining up with TRBD2. Germline V lookup: CDR1 SGHAT, CDR2 FQNNGV. The CDR3 length is 18 residues. The J segment lost 0 bases and the V segment lost 0 bases, leaving 10 bases of the junction unmatched. The CDR3 coding sequence is TGTGCCAGCAGCTTAGATCTAAATAGCGGGGAATACTCCTACGAGCAGTACTTC. The encoded protein is CASSLDLNSGEYSYEQYF.

The chain combines TRBV14 with TRBJ1-2; the D gene is possibly TRBD1 (5 bases). The CDR3 covers 14 residues. Trimming stripped 2 bases from V and 8 bases from J, with 15 bases between. Germline CDR1 reads SGHDN; CDR2 reads FVKESK. CDR3 in DNA: TGTGCCAGCAGCCAACGACAGCGGGCAGGGGGCTACACCTTC. Protein: CASSQRQRAGGYTF.

This clonotype was picked up a small number of times. This sequence joins TRBV15 and TRBJ2-5, with D possibly matching TRBD1 (6 bases). Looked up from germline, CDR1 is LNHNV and CDR2 is YYDKDF (reference sequence). CDR3 length: 16 amino acids. V shed 3 bases and J shed 5 bases, with 19 bases lying between them. The CDR3: CATSRGAESRKETQYF. DNA for the CDR3: TGTGCCACCAGCAGGGGGGCTGAGTCTCGCAAGGAGACCCAGTACTTC.

The chain combines TRBV29-1 with TRBJ1-1; the match to TRBD1 covers 8 bases. The CDR3 runs 12 residues. Germline V lookup: CDR1 SQVTM, CDR2 ANQGSEA. CDR3 sequence reads: CRAGGQGTEAFF. Here the CDR3 DNA reads TGCAGGGCAGGGGGCCAGGGCACTGAAGCTTTCTTT. Looking up the rest from reference TRBV29-1 and TRBJ1-1 gives the full variable domain: SAVISQKPSRDICQRGTSLTIQCQVDSQVTMMFWYRQQPGQSLTLIATANQGSEATYESGFVIDKFPISRPNLTFSTLTVSNMSPEDSSIYLCRAGGQGTEAFFGQGTRLTVV.

Remarks on this clonotype: The conserved phenylalanine or tryptophan normally closing the CDR3 is absent here, so this likely arose from a read error. Because the CDR3's place on the DNA is in doubt, the DNA is left out and the CDR3 is given as listed by TCRdb. The genes are TRBV6-7 and TRBJ2-5; the table's D call, TRBD1, was not checked against the DNA. TRBV6-7 is placed among ORFs of uncertain function. Counting both end residues, the CDR3 totals 8 amino acids. CDR3 region: CASGRGVV.

The chain is built from TRBV18 and TRBJ2-3; D perhaps matches TRBD1 (6 bases). V lost 1 base and J lost 5, with 13 bases in between. The CDR3 sequence is 15 residues long. CDR1 is KGHSH and CDR2 is LQKENI in the germline V gene. CDR3 in amino acids: CASSPLTGRGDTQYF. As DNA, the CDR3 is TGTGCCAGCTCACCACTAACAGGGCGAGGAGATACGCAGTATTTT.

This clonotype was counted between two and nine times. The chain has TRBV12-3 or TRBV12-4 and TRBJ2-2, with 8 bases aligning to TRBD1. J lost 6 bases, V lost 6 bases, and 6 bases had no gene match. This CDR3 has 14 residues. CDR3 sequence: CASRRTGFAGELFF. CDR3 bases: TGTGCCAGCAGAAGGACAGGGTTTGCCGGGGAGCTGTTTTTT.

Only a few counts were recorded for this clonotype. This sequence joins TRBV5-1 and TRBJ2-3; possibly TRBD1 for D (6 bases). This CDR3 has 13 residues. V shed 3 bases and J shed 3 bases, with 8 bases lying between them. Germline assignment: CDR1 SGHRS and CDR2 YFSETQ. The CDR3: CASSSQGTDTQYF. For the CDR3, the DNA is TGCGCCAGCAGCTCCCAGGGGACAGATACGCAGTATTTT.

This clonotype occurred many times. The rearrangement uses TRBV18 and TRBJ2-2; D may be TRBD1 or TRBD2 (5 bases each). Trimming cost V 2 bases and J 3 bases, with 7 bases left between them. The CDR3 contains 14 residues. Germline CDR1 KGHSH, CDR2 LQKENI. CDR3 amino acids: CASSPGTDTGELFF. The DNA for the CDR3 is TGTGCCAGCTCACCAGGGACGGACACCGGGGAGCTGTTTTTT.

The chain combines TRBV19 with TRBJ2-1; a possible D gene is TRBD1 (6 bases). V dropped 3 bases and J dropped 9 bases, with 12 bases sitting between them. From germline, CDR1 is LNHDA and CDR2 SQIVND (reference sequence). This CDR3 is 13 amino acids long. CDR3 coding DNA: TGTGCCAGTAGTATCCAGGGGATAGGTGAGCAGTTCTTC. This gives the protein CASSIQGIGEQFF.

This clonotype was counted at least ten times. J is TRBJ2-1 and V is TRBV6-2 or TRBV6-3; possibly TRBD1 for D (7 bases). The germline CDR1 and CDR2 sequences are MNHEY and SVGEGT. This CDR3 has 16 amino acids. V lost 2 bases to trimming and J lost 2 bases, with 13 bases between them. CDR3 in DNA: TGTGCCAGCAGTTACGGTGCAGGGGGGCCCTACAATGAGCAGTTCTTC. As protein: CASSYGAGGPYNEQFF.

V usage is TRBV12-3 or TRBV12-4 and J usage is TRBJ1-1; tentative D call: TRBD1 (5 bases). With 4 bases removed from V and 3 bases from J, the gap between germline ends came to 12 bases. There are 14 residues in the CDR3. The CDR3 is CASSYLRGDTEAFF. The CDR3, as DNA: TGTGCCAGCAGTTATCTGCGGGGGGACACTGAAGCTTTCTTT.

This clonotype was detected many times. Germline is not matched at one junction end, which may reflect a read error. This chain uses TRBV5-1 with TRBJ1-1, with D possibly TRBD1 on 5 matching bases. The CDR3 has 14 residues. Germline loops: CDR1 SGHRS, CDR2 YFSETQ. The CDR3 region has the DNA TGTGCCAGCAGTTTACTTCAGGGGAACACTGAAGCTTTCTTT. Its protein is CASSLLQGNTEAFF.

This sequence joins TRBV6-5 and TRBJ1-5; D call uncertain. CDR1 is MNHEY and CDR2 is SVGAGI in the germline V gene. This CDR3 has 14 amino acids. V was trimmed by 3 bases and J by 6 bases, leaving 12 bases between them. DNA of the CDR3: TGTGCCAGCAGTTATTTTTCAGCCGGTCAGCCCCAGCATTTT. This gives the protein CASSYFSAGQPQHF.

This clonotype was recorded many times. The V and J genes are TRBV29-1 and TRBJ2-1; D gene unclear. The CDR3 spans 11 residues. Trimming pared 4 bases from V and 6 bases from J, leaving 7 bases between. Germline V lookup: CDR1 SQVTM, CDR2 ANQGSEA. For the CDR3, the DNA is TGCAGCGTTGCACAGAGCAATGAGCAGTTCTTC. Amino acid sequence: CSVAQSNEQFF.

This clonotype was counted only a few times. In DNA form, the CDR3 reads TGTGCCAGCAGTTACTCGACCAACAAGTTCGCGAACACCGGGGAGCTGTTTTTT. Its protein is CASSYSTNKFANTGELFF. V is TRBV6-2 or TRBV6-3 and J is TRBJ2-2; D gene uncertain. V lost 0 bases to trimming and J lost 0 bases, with 14 bases between them. In germline, CDR1 is MNHEY, CDR2 SVGEGT. This CDR3 is built from 18 residues.

This clonotype has more than one count but fewer than ten. This rearrangement joins TRBV12-3 or TRBV12-4 to TRBJ2-6; D is undetermined. CDR3 length: 19 amino acids. Trimming left V 5 bases short and J 0 bases short, with 20 bases between. The CDR3: CASSPRFGRSSSGANVLTF. The CDR3 bases are TGTGCCAGCAGTCCGCGCTTCGGACGGTCTTCCTCTGGGGCCAACGTCCTGACTTTC.

The chain couples TRBV30 to TRBJ2-2, with D hard to call. From germline, CDR1 is GTSNPN and CDR2 SVGIG (reference sequence). CDR3 length: 12 amino acids. Trimming shortened V by 4 bases and J by 4 bases, and 7 bases separated the two germline ends. For the CDR3, the DNA is TGTGCCTGGACCATGGTCACCGGGGAGCTGTTTTTT. Residues: CAWTMVTGELFF.

The rearrangement links TRBV7-6 to TRBJ2-5; D is perhaps TRBD1 (5 bases). V was trimmed by 5 bases and J by 2 bases, leaving 21 bases between them. The CDR3 runs 17 residues. Germline V gene lookup returns CDR1 SGHVS and CDR2 FNYEAQ. The CDR3 region is CASSPTPDWAGQETQYF. The CDR3 bases are TGTGCCAGCAGCCCAACTCCTGACTGGGCAGGGCAAGAGACCCAGTACTTC.